Listed below are T cell receptor beta chains from one sample, sequenced in a study of cytomegalovirus exposure and HLA in healthy donors. Here immunoSEQ multiplex PCR was the method, and the copy in TCRdb shows in-frame clones only, minus some. The table includes approximately 160,000 clones, about 85% detected once. The sequenced sample consisted of PBMCs. The source is a man aged 25-40 years in good health and CMV-seropositive. Both conserved end residues are part of each CDR3. The order of the fields is V gene, J gene, D gene, CDR3 protein, CDR3 DNA. D genes are given only for firm matches.

>TRBV7-7|TRBJ2-5|TRBD2
CASTHLASGGETQYF
TGTGCTAGCACCCACCTGGCTAGCGGGGGAGAGACCCAGTACTTC
>TRBV27|TRBJ1-1|-
CASSWGGGATEAFF
TGTGCCAGCAGTTGGGGCGGGGGAGCCACTGAAGCTTTCTTT
>TRBV5-1|TRBJ2-3|TRBD2
CASSHTSSGSPGDTQYF
TGCGCCAGCAGCCACACCTCTAGCGGGAGCCCTGGGGATACGCAGTATTTT
>TRBV4-2|TRBJ2-2|-
CASSRAGSLSSNTGELFF
TGTGCCAGCAGCCGGGCGGGTAGTCTGTCATCGAACACCGGGGAGCTGTTTTTT
>TRBV25-1|TRBJ2-5|TRBD1
CASGPPGTGGQETQYF
TGTGCCAGCGGCCCCCCCGGGACAGGGGGCCAAGAGACCCAGTACTTC
>TRBV11-3|TRBJ1-1|-
CASRGRRAMNTEAFF
TGTGCCAGCAGGGGTAGGAGGGCTATGAACACTGAAGCTTTCTTT
>TRBV7-7|TRBJ1-1|-
CASSPTGDTEAFF
TGTGCTAGCAGCCCCACGGGGGACACTGAAGCTTTCTTT
>TRBV6-5|TRBJ1-1|-
CASSYSYRETVAFF
TGTGCCAGCAGTTACAGTTACAGGGAGACCGTAGCTTTCTTT
>TRBV5-1|TRBJ1-1|-
CASSPLSNTEAFF
TGCGCCAGCAGCCCCCTTTCGAACACTGAAGCTTTCTTT
>TRBV14|TRBJ1-4|TRBD1
CASSPWTGLNEKLFF
TGTGCCAGCAGCCCATGGACAGGCCTAAATGAAAAACTGTTTTTT
>TRBV11-2|TRBJ2-2|-
CASSSQTGLPNTGELFF
TGTGCCAGCAGCTCCCAAACGGGACTCCCGAACACCGGGGAGCTGTTTTTT
>TRBV12-5|TRBJ2-2|TRBD2
CASGPLTSLRGELFF
TGTGCTAGTGGTCCCCTGACTAGCCTTAGGGGGGAGCTGTTTTTT
>TRBV7-3|TRBJ1-2|TRBD1
CASSLRGGQGASGYTF
TGTGCCAGCAGCTTAAGGGGAGGGCAGGGGGCCTCTGGCTACACCTTC
>TRBV6-1|TRBJ1-2|-
CASSERQERYGYTF
TGTGCCAGCAGTGAACGACAGGAACGCTATGGCTACACCTTC